This entry lists 28 T cell receptor beta chains sequenced from one sample in a study of breast tumors, draining lymph nodes, adjacent tissues. TCRdb re-analysed the multiplex PCR reads in MiXCR, keeping a single row per CDR3 protein. This table has some 22,000 distinct CDR3 sequences, over 60% appearing once. Sequencing used tumor-adjacent breast tissue. The receptors shown here come from a female donor with breast cancer. Some clones in this sample may be carry-over from other donors' samples.

This clonotype showed up just a few times. The gene calls are TRBV9 and TRBJ2-7; TRBD2 aligns across 8 bases. V lost 3 bases to trimming and J lost 1 base; unmatched junction nucleotides: 6. CDR3 length: 15 residues. Germline V gene data show CDR1 as SGDLS and CDR2 as YYNGEE. The CDR3 nucleotides are TGTGCCAGCAGCGGATCACGGGGGGGGTCCTACGAGCAGTACTTC. This translates into CASSGSRGGSYEQYF.

CDR3 coding DNA: TGTGCCAGCAGGGAGGGGCCGGGGAATACGCAGTATTTT. Translation: CASREGPGNTQYF. The rearrangement joins TRBV12-3 or TRBV12-4 to TRBJ2-3; D might be TRBD2 (6 bases). The CDR3 spans 13 residues. V lost 6 bases and J lost 7, with 14 bases in between.

The table lists this clonotype with a count of one. V gene TRBV15 combines with J gene TRBJ1-4; TRBD1 aligns across 9 bases. The CDR3 length is 16 residues. Unmatched junction bases numbered 12, after V lost 6 bases and J lost 7 bases. The germline gives CDR1 LNHNV, CDR2 YYDKDF (reference sequence). The CDR3 loop reads CATRDHKGTGFEKLFF. The CDR3 DNA follows: TGTGCCACCAGGGACCATAAAGGGACAGGGTTTGAAAAACTGTTTTTT.

The chain joins TRBV19 to TRBJ2-7; TRBD1 might be the D (5 bases). CDR1 and CDR2 (germline): LNHDA, SQIVND (reference sequence). The CDR3 length is 13 residues. V dropped 4 bases and J dropped 6 bases, with 13 bases sitting between them. CDR3 amino acids: CASSRWGLAEQYF. CDR3 nucleotides: TGTGCCAGTAGTAGGTGGGGCCTTGCCGAGCAGTACTTC. The full variable domain, its missing parts supplied by reference TRBV19 and TRBJ2-7, is DGGITQSPKYLFRKEGQNVTLSCEQNLNHDAMYWYRQDPGQGLRLIYYSQIVNDFQKGDIAEGYSVSREKKESFPLTVTSAQKNPTAFYLCASSRWGLAEQYFGPGTRLTVT.

At least ten counts were recorded for this clonotype. This sequence joins TRBV6-2 or TRBV6-3 and TRBJ2-1; 12 nucleotides agree with TRBD2. This CDR3 has 16 amino acids. Germline trimming cut 1 base from V and 10 bases from J; bases unmatched to any gene: 8. Germline V gene sequence: CDR1 MNHEY, CDR2 SVGEGT. The DNA for the CDR3 is TGTGCCAGCAGTTACTATCTAGCGGGAGGGTCGGGGGAGCAGTTCTTC. Translated: CASSYYLAGGSGEQFF.

This sequence joins TRBV29-1 and TRBJ2-1; no firm D call. Per germline, CDR1 SQVTM and CDR2 ANQGSEA. V was cut by 4 bases and J by 8 bases, with 6 bases left in between. The CDR3 length is 10 residues. The CDR3 sequence: CSVVYDEQFF. The CDR3 DNA sequence: TGCAGCGTTGTATACGATGAGCAGTTCTTC.

This clonotype appeared once. The gene calls are TRBV6-5 and TRBJ1-6, with D uncertain. The CDR3 loop spans 11 amino acids. The V end lost 8 bases, the J end lost 13 bases, and 12 bases lay between the germline ends. Germline CDR1 and CDR2: MNHEY and SVGAGI. The CDR3: CASSQLGPLHF. The CDR3 coding sequence is TGTGCCAGCTCCCAATTGGGGCCCCTCCACTTT.

The chain joins TRBV18 to TRBJ1-6, with 7 bases that match TRBD1. This CDR3 contains 15 residues. The trim removed 2 bases at V and 8 bases at J, leaving 6 bases unmatched. The germline gives CDR1 KGHSH, CDR2 LQKENI. CDR3 region: CASSPFQGDDSPLHF. DNA for the CDR3: TGTGCCAGCTCACCATTTCAGGGGGACGATTCACCCCTCCACTTT.

This chain uses TRBV7-9 with TRBJ2-7, with TRBD1 matching 8 bases. V gave up 4 bases and J gave up 4 bases; unmatched junction bases: 15. Germline CDR1 is SEHNR and CDR2 is FQNEAQ (reference sequence). CDR3 size: 17 residues. CDR3: CASSSKEGTGGNYEQYF. The CDR3 DNA follows: TGTGCCAGCAGCTCGAAAGAAGGGACAGGCGGCAATTACGAGCAGTACTTC.

This clonotype came up many times. V gene TRBV18 combines with J gene TRBJ2-2; D is undetermined. The length of the CDR3 is 14 residues. In germline, CDR1 is KGHSH, CDR2 LQKENI. V dropped 6 bases and J dropped 1 base, with 9 bases sitting between them. The CDR3 spells CASSREQNTGELFF. The CDR3 region has the DNA TGTGCCAGCTCGCGCGAACAGAACACCGGGGAGCTGTTTTTT.

The chain joins TRBV5-1 to TRBJ2-1; the match to TRBD2 covers 10 bases. This CDR3 has 17 amino acids. CDR1 is SGHRS and CDR2 is YFSETQ in the germline V gene. V was pared by 0 bases and J by 5 bases, with 8 bases of the junction left unmatched. The CDR3 bases are TGCGCCAGCAGCTTGGGATTACTAGCGGGGCGCGACAATGAGCAGTTCTTC. Amino acids: CASSLGLLAGRDNEQFF. The complete variable domain, with remaining parts taken from reference TRBV5-1 and TRBJ2-1, reads KAGVTQTPRYLIKTRGQQVTLSCSPISGHRSVSWYQQTPGQGLQFLFEYFSETQRNKGNFPGRFSGRQFSNSRSEMNVSTLELGDSALYLCASSLGLLAGRDNEQFFGPGTRLTVL.

This clonotype occurred many times. The V gene is TRBV19, the J gene TRBJ2-3; 10 bases line up with TRBD1. CDR3 size: 16 residues. Looked up from germline, CDR1 is LNHDA and CDR2 is SQIVND (reference sequence). Unmatched junction bases numbered 5, after V lost 5 bases and J lost 0 bases. CDR3: CASSGDRGRSTDTQYF. In nucleotides, the CDR3 is TGTGCCAGTAGTGGTGACAGGGGGCGGAGCACAGATACGCAGTATTTT.

Judged by abundance, this clonotype is medium-sized. This rearrangement joins TRBV5-1 to TRBJ2-7; no definite D call. CDR1 and CDR2 from the germline V gene are SGHRS and YFSETQ. Trimming left V 1 base short and J 0 bases short, with 5 bases between. The CDR3 length is 13 residues. CDR3 sequence (DNA): TGCGCCAGCAGCTTGTGGGCCTCCTACGAGCAGTACTTC. Amino acids: CASSLWASYEQYF.

This sequence joins TRBV29-1 and TRBJ2-7; D remains ambiguous. This CDR3 region has 12 residues. V was cut by 5 bases and J by 4 bases, with 12 bases left in between. Germline loops: CDR1 SQVTM, CDR2 ANQGSEA. The CDR3: CSVYGCMYEQYF. CDR3 DNA sequence: TGCAGCGTTTACGGGTGTATGTACGAGCAGTACTTC.

V gene TRBV3-1 combines with J gene TRBJ2-7, with D possibly being TRBD1 (6 bases). The CDR3 runs to 14 residues. V shed 5 bases and J shed 0 bases, with 11 bases lying between them. In germline, CDR1 is LGHDT, CDR2 YNNKEL (reference sequence). In DNA, the CDR3 is TGTGCCAGCAGCTCAACAGGGACCTCCTACGAGCAGTACTTC. Translated: CASSSTGTSYEQYF.

This clonotype appeared many times. CDR3 nucleotides: TGCAGCGTTGATTCCCGAGGCTCCTACAATGAGCAGTTCTTC. Translation: CSVDSRGSYNEQFF. The V call is TRBV29-1, the J call TRBJ2-1; D is ambiguous. The germline gives CDR1 SQVTM, CDR2 ANQGSEA. The CDR3 spans 14 residues. Trimming took 3 bases from V and 0 from J, leaving 9 bases between them.

This sequence joins TRBV7-2 and TRBJ2-5; D remains unclear. The CDR3 sequence is 14 residues long. Trimming left V 4 bases short and J 1 base short, with 10 bases between. Germline V gene sequence: CDR1 SGHTA, CDR2 FQGNSA. The CDR3 region is CASSSRRFQETQYF. The CDR3 DNA sequence: TGTGCCAGCAGCTCTCGACGGTTCCAAGAGACCCAGTACTTC.

The V call is TRBV27, the J call TRBJ2-7; TRBD1 matches 8 bases. The CDR3 has 14 residues. Trimming took 5 bases from V and 6 from J; bases not matched to a gene: 9. Germline CDR1 is MNHEY and CDR2 is SMNVEV (reference sequence). The CDR3 DNA reads TGTGCCAGCAGTGGGACAGGAGTTTGGTCCGAGCAGTACTTC. It specifies CASSGTGVWSEQYF.

The rearrangement uses TRBV7-9 and TRBJ1-2, with D uncertain. CDR1 and CDR2 from the germline V gene are SEHNR and FQNEAQ (reference sequence). This CDR3 is built from 15 residues. V was clipped by 1 base and J by 0 bases, with 9 bases between them. CDR3 sequence (DNA): TGTGCCAGCAGCTTAGGAGGGCTCCCTAACTATGGCTACACCTTC. Protein product: CASSLGGLPNYGYTF.

In this sample, this clonotype is medium-sized. This sequence joins TRBV2 and TRBJ2-3; D is tentatively TRBD1 or TRBD2 (5 bases each). Looked up from germline, CDR1 is SNHLY and CDR2 is FYNNEI. This CDR3 contains 16 residues. V lost 6 bases, J lost 1 base, and 17 bases lay in between. The CDR3 reads CASSEQAHGGTDTQYF. The DNA of the CDR3 is TGTGCCAGCAGCGAACAGGCGCACGGGGGCACAGATACGCAGTATTTT. The whole variable domain, remainder taken from reference TRBV2 and TRBJ2-3, is EPEVTQTPSHQVTQMGQEVILRCVPISNHLYFYWYRQILGQKVEFLVSFYNNEISEKSEIFDDQFSVERPDGSNFTLKIRSTKLEDSAMYFCASSEQAHGGTDTQYFGPGTRLTVL.

In its sample, this clonotype was seen many times. The rearrangement joins TRBV28 to TRBJ2-1; D perhaps matches TRBD2 (6 bases). CDR1 and CDR2 from the germline V gene are MDHEN and SYDVKM. The CDR3 is made up of 13 amino acids. Trimming removed 2 bases at V and 9 bases at J, with 11 bases between. CDR3 sequence (DNA): TGTGCCAGCAGTTTACGGCGGGGATTTGAGCAGTTCTTC. Protein: CASSLRRGFEQFF.

The chain links TRBV12-3 or TRBV12-4 to TRBJ1-6; 10 nucleotides agree with TRBD1. V lost 1 base to trimming and J lost 9 bases; unmatched junction nucleotides: 0. This CDR3 region has 14 residues. The CDR3 sequence: CASSLGTGGSPLHF. The CDR3 coding sequence is TGTGCCAGCAGTTTAGGGACAGGGGGTTCACCCCTCCACTTT.

The V gene is TRBV7-2, the J gene TRBJ2-3, with unresolved D. Germline CDR1 and CDR2: SGHTA and FQGNSA. With 1 base removed from V and 8 bases from J, the gap between germline ends came to 10 bases. The CDR3 contains 13 residues. The CDR3 region is CASSLGGPGTQYF. In DNA, the CDR3 is TGTGCCAGCAGCTTAGGAGGTCCAGGTACGCAGTATTTT.

V usage is TRBV10-3 and J usage is TRBJ2-3, with TRBD1 matching over 9 bases. Trimming cost V 6 bases and J 4 bases; bases outside gene matches: 5. Per the germline V gene, CDR1 is ENHRY and CDR2 is SYGVKD. The CDR3 loop spans 14 amino acids. The chain's CDR3 is CAISWDREADTQYF. The DNA for the CDR3 is TGTGCCATCAGCTGGGACAGGGAGGCAGATACGCAGTATTTT.

This clonotype has ten or more counts. This sequence joins TRBV16 and TRBJ2-7; 8 bases agree with TRBD1. The CDR3 sequence is 17 residues long. V shed 2 bases, J shed 3 bases, and the junction held 12 bases outside the gene matches. Looked up from germline, CDR1 is KGHSY and CDR2 is FQNENV. CDR3 amino acids: CASSQNTQGQARYEQYF. DNA for the CDR3: TGTGCCAGCAGCCAAAACACCCAGGGACAGGCCCGCTACGAGCAGTACTTC.

This clonotype was seen ten or more times. In nucleotides, the CDR3 is TGCGCCAGCAGCCAAGATCGGGGACAGTACGAGACCCAGTACTTC. This sequence encodes CASSQDRGQYETQYF. The V gene is TRBV4-1, the J gene TRBJ2-5; 7 nucleotides agree with TRBD1. The germline V gene encodes CDR1 MGHRA and CDR2 YSYEKL. Trimming removed 0 bases from V and 5 bases from J; junction bases left unmatched: 6. This CDR3 region has 15 residues.

This clonotype showed up just once. The J gene is TRBJ2-7, the V gene TRBV20-1; TRBD2 aligns across 16 bases. Germline trimming cut 3 bases from V and 6 bases from J; bases unmatched to any gene: 5. Germline assignment: CDR1 DFQATT and CDR2 SNEGSKA (reference sequence). The CDR3 length is 15 residues. CDR3 region: CSASGTSGRAGEQYF. The CDR3, as DNA: TGCAGTGCTAGTGGGACTAGCGGGAGGGCCGGCGAGCAGTACTTC.

J is TRBJ2-3 and V is TRBV28, with 7 bases fitting TRBD1. The CDR3 covers 15 residues. The V segment lost 2 bases and the J segment 7 bases; nucleotides outside the gene matches: 9. CDR1 is MDHEN, CDR2 SYDVKM, per germline. The CDR3 loop reads CASSLGQAPRNTQYF. CDR3 in DNA: TGTGCCAGCAGTTTAGGACAGGCTCCCCGGAATACGCAGTATTTT. Full variable domain (outside the CDR3, taken from reference TRBV28 and TRBJ2-3): DVKVTQSSRYLVKRTGEKVFLECVQDMDHENMFWYRQDPGLGLRLIYFSYDVKMKEKGDIPEGYSVSREKKERFSLILESASTNQTSMYLCASSLGQAPRNTQYFGPGTRLTVL.